The sequence of this T cell receptor (beta chain) was determined in a study of shared clonotypes between healthy human individuals. Regarding the study as a whole: Sorted-subset samples were not fully sequenced, rarefaction indicated.

V was shortened by 6 bases and J by 0 bases, with 20 bases between the two germline ends. Germline CDR1 SGHAT, CDR2 FQNNGV. The length of the CDR3 is 17 residues. In the naive CD8 group, cells lacked CD45RO and were positively selected for CCR7, so terminally differentiated effector memory CD45RA+ cells were left out. The donors, healthy adults who were HIV-negative, had experienced no recent acute infections or vaccinations. Clones were read by immunoSEQ multiplex PCR, and TCRdb kept only the in-frame ones, dropping some. Among about 700,000 clones listed, about 91% were seen once. As concerns this clone: Antigen: not known.

This chain joins TRBV11-2 and TRBJ1-1, with D maybe TRBD1 (5 bases). The sequence derives from a young man in good health. The sequenced sample was naive CD8+ T cells sorted from blood. The CDR3 protein is CASRGKSGAGLNTEAFF. In DNA, the CDR3 is TGTGCCAGCAGGGGGAAGTCCGGGGCCGGCCTGAACACTGAAGCTTTCTTT.